This entry lists 29 T cell receptor beta chains sequenced from one sample in a study of blood T cell repertoires in COVID-19. Sequencing was performed with immunoSEQ multiplex PCR; in TCRdb, only in-frame clones are kept and a portion is missing. The top ten hold over 0.85% of the sample, which has fewer than 250,000 clones, just under 90% seen once. The sample was PBMCs or T cells enriched from blood (not recorded which). The receptors shown here come from a man aged 50 to 60 who had been exposed to COVID-19.

The V and J genes are TRBV27 and TRBJ1-2; no definite D call. This CDR3 is built from 15 residues. Trimming stripped 0 bases from V and 2 bases from J, with 10 bases between. Looked up from germline, CDR1 is MNHEY and CDR2 is SMNVEV (reference sequence). The CDR3 region has the DNA TGTGCCAGCAGTTTATCAACCAGGTTAAACTATGGCTACACCTTC. Translating it yields CASSLSTRLNYGYTF.

The gene calls are TRBV7-3 and TRBJ2-3, with D possibly TRBD2 on 6 matching bases. CDR1 is SGHTA, CDR2 FQGTGA, per germline. The CDR3 has 15 amino acids. V dropped 2 bases and J dropped 6 bases, with 15 bases sitting between them. The CDR3 spells CASSLGGGGVDTQYF. Written as DNA, the CDR3 is TGTGCCAGCAGCTTAGGGGGAGGAGGGGTGGATACGCAGTATTTT. Filled out from reference TRBV7-3 and TRBJ2-3, the complete variable domain reads GAGVSQTPSNKVTEKGKYVELRCDPISGHTALYWYRQSLGQGPEFLIYFQGTGAADDSGLPNDRFFAVRPEGSVSTLKIQRTERGDSAVYLCASSLGGGGVDTQYFGPGTRLTVL.

The rearrangement uses TRBV5-6 and TRBJ1-3, with 7 positions matching TRBD1. The V and J ends lost 4 bases and 4 bases, in that order; junction bases with no gene match: 2. The CDR3 covers 13 residues. Germline lookup yields CDR1 SGHDT and CDR2 YYEEEE. CDR3 residues: CASSRGLGNTIYF. The DNA of the CDR3 is TGTGCCAGCAGCAGGGGGCTGGGAAACACCATATATTTT.

The V gene is TRBV7-9, the J gene TRBJ1-6; D not certain. The CDR3 covers 14 residues. Trimming removed 3 bases from V and 5 bases from J, with 8 bases in between. From germline, CDR1 is SEHNR and CDR2 FQNEAQ (reference sequence). CDR3 loop: CASSLGRHNSPLHF. In DNA, the CDR3 is TGTGCCAGCAGCTTGGGCAGACATAATTCACCCCTCCACTTT.

This clone showed up just once. V gene TRBV7-8 combines with J gene TRBJ1-1; 8 nucleotides agree with TRBD1. The trim removed 7 bases at V and 1 base at J, leaving 14 bases unmatched. This CDR3 region has 17 residues. In germline, CDR1 is SGHVS, CDR2 FQNEAQ. The CDR3 spells CASTSRSQGAGNTEAFF. The CDR3 DNA reads TGTGCCAGCACTAGTCGCTCGCAGGGGGCCGGGAACACTGAAGCTTTCTTT. Full variable domain (rest looked up from reference TRBV7-8 and TRBJ1-1): GAGVSQSPRYKVAKRGQDVALRCDPISGHVSLFWYQQALGQGPEFLTYFQNEAQLDKSGLPSDRFFAERPEGSVSTLKIQRTQQEDSAVYLCASTSRSQGAGNTEAFFGQGTRLTVV.

The V and J genes are TRBV6-6 and TRBJ1-5, with 9 bases lining up with TRBD1. CDR1 is MNHNY and CDR2 is SVGAGI in the germline V gene (reference sequence). The CDR3 contains 15 residues. V shed 6 bases and J 3 bases; nucleotides not matched to a gene: 6. The CDR3 bases are TGTGCCAGCAGCCAACAGGGGGCTTTCAATCAGCCCCAGCATTTT. It is translated as CASSQQGAFNQPQHF.

The gene calls are TRBV3-1 (or the pseudogene TRBV3-2) and TRBJ1-1; D gene ambiguous. Trimming removed 6 bases from V and 6 bases from J, with 20 bases in between. The germline CDR1 and CDR2 sequences are LGHDT and YNNKEL (reference sequence). The CDR3 is 15 residues long. The CDR3 is CASSPPFRGNPEAFF. The CDR3, as DNA: TGTGCCAGCAGTCCTCCGTTCCGGGGTAACCCTGAAGCTTTCTTT.

This clone came up once. This sequence joins TRBV5-1 and TRBJ1-1, with a possible D match to TRBD1 (5 bases). This CDR3 is built from 15 residues. Germline V gene sequence: CDR1 SGHRS, CDR2 YFSETQ. V lost 2 bases, J lost 0 bases, and 11 bases lay in between. CDR3 sequence: CASSLRGTVNTEAFF. The CDR3 DNA is TGCGCCAGCAGCTTACGAGGGACTGTGAACACTGAAGCTTTCTTT.

The chain combines TRBV5-1 with TRBJ1-6, with no clear D. V lost 2 bases to trimming and J lost 5 bases, with 8 bases between them. The CDR3 is 14 residues long. Germline CDR1 and CDR2: SGHRS and YFSETQ. The CDR3 protein is CASSLAVHNSPLHF. Here the CDR3 DNA reads TGCGCCAGCAGCTTAGCGGTCCATAATTCACCCCTCCACTTT.

The V gene is TRBV28, the J gene TRBJ2-7; 7 nucleotides align to TRBD2. The J segment lost 2 bases and the V segment lost 5 bases, leaving 6 bases of the junction unmatched. Germline CDR1 reads MDHEN; CDR2 reads SYDVKM. The CDR3 loop spans 14 amino acids. The CDR3 nucleotides are TGTGCCAGCAGTCCAGCGGGGACGACCTACGAGCAGTACGTC. It is translated as CASSPAGTTYEQYV.

The chain uses TRBV7-3 and TRBJ1-5; 7 bases are shared with TRBD1. V lost 4 bases and J lost 10; bases outside the gene matches: 7. The germline gives CDR1 SGHTA, CDR2 FQGTGA. The CDR3 length is 13 residues. The CDR3 loop reads CASSSDRSTPQHF. The DNA of the CDR3 is TGTGCCAGCAGCTCGGACAGGTCCACACCCCAGCATTTT.

The gene calls are TRBV7-9 and TRBJ1-2; D gene ambiguous. The CDR3 loop spans 12 amino acids. The V gene's germline CDR1 is SEHNR and CDR2 FQNEAQ (reference sequence). Trimming left V 0 bases short and J 8 bases short, with 7 bases between. The DNA of the CDR3 is TGTGCCAGCAGCTTAGCTACGGGAGGCTACACCTTC. Translated: CASSLATGGYTF.

The rearrangement links TRBV4-1 to TRBJ1-6; D is possibly TRBD1 (5 bases). Germline CDR1 and CDR2: MGHRA and YSYEKL. V lost 0 bases and J lost 7, with 13 bases in between. The CDR3 length is 16 residues. CDR3: CASSQDTARVNSPLHF. CDR3 in DNA: TGCGCCAGCAGCCAAGATACGGCCAGGGTAAATTCACCCCTCCACTTT.

V and J are TRBV24-1 and TRBJ2-3; 15 bases line up with TRBD2. Trimming removed 1 base from V and 5 bases from J; junction bases left unmatched: 6. This CDR3 has 18 residues. The germline gives CDR1 KGHDR, CDR2 SFDVKD. CDR3 DNA sequence: TGTGCCACCAGTGATTTTTTGGGACTAGCGGGAGGTGTAGATACGCAGTATTTT. Amino acids: CATSDFLGLAGGVDTQYF.

The chain joins TRBV28 to TRBJ1-2, with 9 bases identical to TRBD1. Germline V CDR1 and CDR2: MDHEN, SYDVKM. Unmatched junction bases numbered 8, after V lost 1 base and J lost 5 bases. This CDR3 spans 16 amino acids. CDR3 sequence (DNA): TGTGCCAGCAGTTTATTTAGTGGGGACAGGGTGTATGGCTACACCTTC. It yields the protein CASSLFSGDRVYGYTF.

The chain couples TRBV18 to TRBJ1-1; weak D call: TRBD1 (5 bases). The CDR3 is 12 amino acids. The ends were cut back, 11 bases at V and 1 base at J, with 11 bases in the middle. Looked up from germline, CDR1 is KGHSH and CDR2 is LQKENI. DNA of the CDR3: TGTGCCCTCAGGGAGGGGAACACTGAAGCTTTCTTT. Translated, it gives CALREGNTEAFF.

The chain combines TRBV6-5 with TRBJ2-2; 8 nucleotides match TRBD1. The CDR3 extends over 14 amino acids. Unmatched junction bases numbered 5, after V lost 7 bases and J lost 4 bases. In germline, CDR1 is MNHEY, CDR2 SVGAGI. CDR3 bases: TGTGCCAGCACCAAAACAGGGGGCACCGGGGAGCTGTTTTTT. Encoded protein: CASTKTGGTGELFF.

This chain links TRBV19 with TRBJ1-1; D is perhaps TRBD1 (6 bases). This CDR3 region has 14 residues. Trimming pared 5 bases from V and 6 bases from J, leaving 16 bases between. CDR1 is LNHDA, CDR2 SQIVND, per germline (reference sequence). The CDR3 is CASSPTGGVSEAFF. The CDR3 DNA reads as TGTGCCAGTAGTCCGACAGGTGGTGTCTCTGAAGCTTTCTTT.

CDR3 residues: CASSQGTGTKPLDTQYF. For the CDR3, the DNA is TGCGCCAGCAGCCAAGGGACCGGGACTAAGCCTTTGGATACGCAGTATTTT. The chain links TRBV4-1 to TRBJ2-3; TRBD2 aligns across 7 bases. Germline CDR1 is MGHRA and CDR2 is YSYEKL. The CDR3 spans 17 residues. The trim removed 1 base at V and 6 bases at J, leaving 13 bases unmatched.

The chain is built from TRBV5-4 and TRBJ1-2; D is uncertain. Trimming took off 1 base at V and 3 bases at J, with 10 bases between the two ends. The CDR3 spans 14 residues. CDR1 SGHNT and CDR2 YYREEE come from the germline V gene (reference sequence). CDR3 in DNA: TGTGCCAGCAGCTTGTTTAGGCAGGACTATGGCTACACCTTC. Translating it yields CASSLFRQDYGYTF.

The chain carries TRBV12-2 and TRBJ2-2; the DNA was not used to check the table's D call, TRBD2. TRBV12-2 is a listed pseudogene. The CDR3 has 15 amino acids. The CDR3 nucleotides are TGTGCAAGTCGCTTAGCGCGGGGGGCTTTCGGGGAGCTGTTTTTT. Its translation: CASRLARGAFGELFF.

The chain is built from TRBV11-2 and TRBJ2-5, with a possible D match to TRBD2 (6 bases). Germline V CDR1 and CDR2: SGHAT, FQNNGV. The CDR3 length is 15 residues. Trimming removed 7 bases from V and 5 bases from J, with 20 bases in between. CDR3 sequence: CASTMGALAAETQYF. CDR3 DNA sequence: TGTGCCAGCACTATGGGCGCACTAGCCGCGGAGACCCAGTACTTC.

The chain links TRBV29-1 to TRBJ2-6; a possible D gene is TRBD1 (6 bases). V lost 2 bases and J 2 bases, leaving 13 bases between the germline ends. The length of the CDR3 is 16 residues. Germline CDR1 is SQVTM and CDR2 is ANQGSEA. CDR3 sequence reads: CSVENREYAGANVLTF. CDR3 nucleotide sequence: TGCAGCGTTGAAAACAGGGAGTATGCTGGGGCCAACGTCCTGACTTTC.

This chain uses TRBV7-3 with TRBJ2-2; 15 bases align to TRBD2. The J segment lost 6 bases and the V segment lost 3 bases, leaving 5 bases of the junction unmatched. Germline values: CDR1 SGHTA, CDR2 FQGTGA. The CDR3 covers 17 residues. CDR3 DNA: TGTGCCAGCAGCTTGGGACTAGCGGGAGGTGGTGCCGGGGAGCTGTTTTTT. Translated, it gives CASSLGLAGGGAGELFF.

This chain connects TRBV4-1 to TRBJ2-1; D call uncertain. Trimming left V 3 bases short and J 6 bases short, with 12 bases between. The CDR3 length is 14 residues. Looked up from germline, CDR1 is MGHRA and CDR2 is YSYEKL. The CDR3 DNA is TGCGCCAGCAGCCAGGTTCGAGGTATCAATGAGCAGTTCTTC. This encodes CASSQVRGINEQFF.

The V and J genes are TRBV7-3 and TRBJ1-5; 7 bases fit TRBD1. CDR1 is SGHTA, CDR2 FQGTGA, per germline. The CDR3 covers 13 residues. Trimming took 3 bases from V and 4 from J; bases not matched to a gene: 0. CDR3 protein: CASSLGQNQPQHF. The CDR3 DNA reads TGTGCCAGCAGCTTGGGACAGAATCAGCCCCAGCATTTT.

The chain recombines TRBV5-1 with TRBJ2-1, with 7 bases aligning to TRBD1. This CDR3 is built from 14 residues. Unmatched junction bases numbered 0, after V lost 0 bases and J lost 3 bases. Germline V gene data show CDR1 as SGHRS and CDR2 as YFSETQ. CDR3 sequence reads: CASSLGTGYNEQFF. As DNA, the CDR3 is TGCGCCAGCAGCTTGGGGACAGGCTACAATGAGCAGTTCTTC.

V gene TRBV7-9 combines with J gene TRBJ2-2, with TRBD2 matching over 10 bases. The J segment lost 5 bases and the V segment lost 5 bases, leaving 5 bases of the junction unmatched. The CDR3 is 15 amino acids. In germline, CDR1 is SEHNR, CDR2 FQNEAQ (reference sequence). CDR3 nucleotides: TGTGCCAGCAGCGTGATAGCGGGAGGTACCGGGGAGCTGTTTTTT. This encodes CASSVIAGGTGELFF.

This chain uses TRBV9 with TRBJ1-1; D is perhaps TRBD1 (5 bases). Germline CDR1 reads SGDLS; CDR2 reads YYNGEE. The CDR3 is 15 amino acids. V gave up 2 bases and J gave up 1 base, with 12 bases separating them. CDR3 in amino acids: CASSVGPTENTEAFF. In DNA form, the CDR3 reads TGTGCCAGCAGCGTGGGGCCGACGGAGAACACTGAAGCTTTCTTT.